The 11 T cell receptor beta chains presented below share a single source sample, sequenced in a study of control samples from healthy donors and cancer patients. Data came from immunoSEQ multiplex PCR; TCRdb stores just in-frame clones and leaves some out. The data show approximately 87,000 clones, roughly 89% seen once. The sample comprised blood. The source of these receptors is a man in his fifties or sixties in good health.

The V gene is TRBV6-6, the J gene TRBJ1-4; D is possibly TRBD1 (5 bases). The CDR3 is made up of 13 amino acids. Looked up from germline, CDR1 is MNHNY and CDR2 is SVGAGI (reference sequence). Trimming pared 2 bases from V and 7 bases from J, leaving 8 bases between. The CDR3 nucleotides are TGTGCCAGCAGTTACATCGGGGCTGAAAAACTGTTTTTT. Translating it yields CASSYIGAEKLFF.

This CDR3 reads CASSQEPGINQPQHF. DNA for the CDR3: TGCGCCAGCAGCCAAGAACCGGGGATTAATCAGCCCCAGCATTTT. V is TRBV4-1 and J is TRBJ1-5, with no clear D. The germline V gene encodes CDR1 MGHRA and CDR2 YSYEKL. Trimming pared 0 bases from V and 4 bases from J, leaving 10 bases between. The CDR3 has 15 residues.

The V and J genes are TRBV7-7 and TRBJ2-3; a weak D match, TRBD1 (6 bases). The germline CDR1 and CDR2 sequences are SSHAT and FNYEAQ (reference sequence). The CDR3 has 13 residues. Trimming took 5 bases from V and 0 from J, leaving 6 bases between them. The CDR3 region has the DNA TGTGCCAGCAGCAGGGGGAGCACAGATACGCAGTATTTT. This encodes CASSRGSTDTQYF.

The chain links TRBV5-1 to TRBJ1-1; D unresolved. This CDR3 is 11 amino acids long. The germline CDR1 and CDR2 sequences are SGHRS and YFSETQ. Deletions cut 6 bases from V and 4 bases from J, with 7 bases between. The CDR3 DNA reads as TGCGCCAGCATCCGTGGCACTGAAGCTTTCTTT. The encoded protein is CASIRGTEAFF.

This rearrangement joins TRBV7-9 to TRBJ2-1; D may match TRBD1 or TRBD2 (5 bases each). The CDR3 is 13 amino acids. In germline, CDR1 is SEHNR, CDR2 FQNEAQ (reference sequence). With 5 bases removed from V and 9 bases from J, the gap between germline ends came to 14 bases. This CDR3 reads CASSPLTGGEQFF. DNA of the CDR3: TGTGCCAGCAGCCCTTTGACTGGGGGTGAGCAGTTCTTC.

The rearrangement uses TRBV7-9 and TRBJ1-1; tentative D call: TRBD1 (5 bases). The CDR3 loop spans 16 amino acids. Germline V gene data show CDR1 as SEHNR and CDR2 as FQNEAQ (reference sequence). V lost 1 base and J 3 bases, leaving 15 bases between the germline ends. DNA of the CDR3: TGTGCCAGCAGCTTAGGCAGGGTGGGGCTAGACACTGAAGCTTTCTTT. Translated: CASSLGRVGLDTEAFF.

This clone occurred a few times. The chain employs TRBV6-6 and TRBJ2-6; 8 positions match TRBD1. J was trimmed by 0 bases and V by 5 bases; bases with no gene match: 9. Germline lookup yields CDR1 MNHNY and CDR2 SVGAGI (reference sequence). This CDR3 spans 18 amino acids. The CDR3, as DNA: TGTGCCAGCAGTCCTCAGGGAACAGGGGGCTCTGGGGCCAACGTCCTGACTTTC. This sequence encodes CASSPQGTGGSGANVLTF.

V gene TRBV7-2 combines with J gene TRBJ2-7; TRBD1 or TRBD2 may be the D gene (5 bases each). This CDR3 spans 16 amino acids. Between the trimmed V and J ends, which lost 3 bases and 2 bases, there was a span of 17 bases. Per germline, CDR1 SGHTA and CDR2 FQGNSA. For the CDR3, the DNA is TGTGCCAGCAGCTTCGGATCGGGAAGACAGACCTACGAGCAGTACTTC. This encodes CASSFGSGRQTYEQYF.

This sequence joins TRBV6-2 or TRBV6-3 and TRBJ1-5; D not resolved. Germline loops: CDR1 MNHEY, CDR2 SVGEGT. Trimming stripped 6 bases from V and 4 bases from J, with 10 bases between. This CDR3 comprises 13 residues. CDR3: CASSFQGNQPQHF. The CDR3 coding sequence is TGTGCCAGCAGCTTCCAAGGGAATCAGCCCCAGCATTTT.

This rearrangement joins TRBV10-3 to TRBJ1-6; D gene uncertain. Trimming removed 3 bases at V and 9 bases at J, with 9 bases between. This CDR3 is built from 13 residues. Germline V lookup: CDR1 ENHRY, CDR2 SYGVKD. The CDR3 DNA is TGTGCCATCAGTGACCAGGAGGCTTCACCCCTCCACTTT. This codes for CAISDQEASPLHF.

V is TRBV6-5 and J is TRBJ2-1, with 7 bases fitting TRBD1. CDR1 and CDR2 (germline): MNHEY, SVGAGI. The CDR3 runs 11 residues. V dropped 9 bases and J dropped 10; count of bases not matched to a gene: 6. In nucleotides, the CDR3 is TGTGCCAGTAAAAGGGGGCTGGAGCAGTTCTTC. Its protein product is CASKRGLEQFF.